This TCR beta chain came from a study of T cells expressing NK-cell markers. Study overall: HCMV serostatus: seven of eight sequenced donors positive, one negative. Overall study findings and caveats: Topping the CD3+CD56-NKG2C+ fraction as well were these clonotypes, in a handful of donors. Dominant NKG2C+ clonotypes accounted for roughly 1.0-8% of CD8+ T cells in six donors.

The CDR3 is 15 residues long. Germline CDR1 SQVTM, CDR2 ANQGSEA. Each CDR3 protein gets one entry in TCRdb, which reprocessed the 5' RACE reads and gives no DNA. This sample's table has under 600,000 distinct CDR3 sequences. For this clonotype: Its specificity is unknown.

The material sequenced was blood T cells: a sorted CD56 or NKG2C T cell subset, CD4+ or CD8+ T cells, or bulk PBMC T cells (not recorded which). The rearrangement links TRBV29-1 to TRBJ2-1; TCRdb's assignment of TRBD2 cannot be checked, as there is no DNA. This receptor was obtained from a woman in her fifties or sixties in good health. This CDR3 is CSVPEVRLSYNEQFF.